These T cell receptor beta chains were read from a single sample in a study of blood T cells in healthy people across ages. One entry per CDR3 protein, called by TCRdb with MiXCR from the 5' RACE reads. This table has fewer than 1,000,000 distinct CDR3 sequences, less than 60% appearing once. The specimen sequenced was blood. Receptors were obtained from an elderly man in good health. Both conserved end residues are part of each CDR3. A D gene is named only where the DNA matches it firmly. For some rows the clone size is stated as once, few or many, or as a class when expanded; others skip it.

j_gene: TRBJ2-7; len: 14; v_gene: TRBV7-2; abundance: .; d_gene: .; CDR3nt: TGTGCCAGCAGCCTCACTAGGAACTCTTACGAGCAGTACTTC; CDR3aa: CASSLTRNSYEQYF
j_gene: TRBJ2-3; len: 13; v_gene: TRBV29-1; abundance: many; d_gene: .; CDR3nt: TGCAGCGCCCCGCAGCGGAGCACAGATACGCAGTATTTT; CDR3aa: CSAPQRSTDTQYF
j_gene: TRBJ2-5; len: 13; v_gene: TRBV29-1; abundance: many; d_gene: .; CDR3nt: TGCAGCGATACCCGCGACGGGCCAGAGACCCAGTACTTC; CDR3aa: CSDTRDGPETQYF
j_gene: TRBJ2-1; len: 15; v_gene: TRBV9; abundance: .; d_gene: .; CDR3nt: TGTGCCTGCAGCGTAGCGGCAGGTTGGGTCAATGAGCAGTTCTTC; CDR3aa: CACSVAAGWVNEQFF
j_gene: TRBJ2-1; len: 15; v_gene: TRBV20-1; abundance: few; d_gene: .; CDR3nt: TGCAGTGCTAGAGATAAGACGGGAGTGGATAGTGAGCAGTTCTTC; CDR3aa: CSARDKTGVDSEQFF
j_gene: TRBJ2-1; len: 11; v_gene: TRBV6-2/TRBV6-3; abundance: once; d_gene: .; CDR3nt: TGTGCCAGCCAATATTACAATGAGCAGTTCTTC; CDR3aa: CASQYYNEQFF
j_gene: TRBJ2-4; len: 19; v_gene: TRBV6-2/TRBV6-3; abundance: few; d_gene: TRBD2; CDR3nt: TGTGCCAGCAGTTACTCGTCCGGACTAGCGGGAGATATTAGAAACATTCAGTACTTC; CDR3aa: CASSYSSGLAGDIRNIQYF
j_gene: TRBJ2-1; len: 13; v_gene: TRBV5-1; abundance: .; d_gene: .; CDR3nt: TGCGCCAGCAGCTTGGCAGGATACAATGAGCGGTTCTTC; CDR3aa: CASSLAGYNERFF
j_gene: TRBJ2-3; len: 13; v_gene: TRBV7-7; abundance: .; d_gene: TRBD2; CDR3nt: TGTGCCAGCAGCCCAAATAGCGGGAGAACGCAGTATTTT; CDR3aa: CASSPNSGRTQYF
j_gene: TRBJ1-5; len: 15; v_gene: TRBV5-4; abundance: .; d_gene: .; CDR3nt: TGTGCCAGCAGCTTGAAAGGACGCGGTGATCAGCCCCAGCATTTT; CDR3aa: CASSLKGRGDQPQHF
j_gene: TRBJ2-3; len: 16; v_gene: TRBV20-1; abundance: .; d_gene: .; CDR3nt: TGCAGTGCTATAAACCGGAACGGCAAGAGCACAGATACGCAGTATTTT; CDR3aa: CSAINRNGKSTDTQYF
j_gene: TRBJ2-7; len: 15; v_gene: TRBV7-2; abundance: .; d_gene: TRBD2; CDR3nt: TGTGCCAGCAGCCCCCTATCTAGCGGAGCTTACGAGCAGTACTTC; CDR3aa: CASSPLSSGAYEQYF
j_gene: TRBJ2-5; len: 12; v_gene: TRBV7-2; abundance: .; d_gene: .; CDR3nt: TGTGCCAGCAGCATTCCCCTGGGAGAGCAGTACTTC; CDR3aa: CASSIPLGEQYF
j_gene: TRBJ2-1; len: 14; v_gene: TRBV20-1; abundance: once; d_gene: .; CDR3nt: TGCAGCGCTAGTGGGCGTCGGGTCTACAATGAGCAGTTCTTC; CDR3aa: CSASGRRVYNEQFF
j_gene: TRBJ2-7; len: 14; v_gene: TRBV20-1; abundance: .; d_gene: .; CDR3nt: TGCAGTGCTAGAGTTTACGGGTCCTGGAACGAGCAGTACTTC; CDR3aa: CSARVYGSWNEQYF
j_gene: TRBJ2-3; len: 16; v_gene: TRBV4-3; abundance: few; d_gene: .; CDR3nt: TGCGCCAGCAGCCAAGGGGGGCGCCCGAGCACAGATACGCAGTATTTT; CDR3aa: CASSQGGRPSTDTQYF
j_gene: TRBJ2-1; len: 11; v_gene: TRBV20-1; abundance: .; d_gene: .; CDR3nt: TGCAGTGCTACGGTCGACAATGAGCAGTTCTTC; CDR3aa: CSATVDNEQFF
j_gene: TRBJ2-5; len: 16; v_gene: TRBV10-2; abundance: many; d_gene: TRBD2; CDR3nt: TGCGCCAGCAGTCCTAACCCCGGAAGGCGGGAGTGGACCCAGTACTTC; CDR3aa: CASSPNPGRREWTQYF
j_gene: TRBJ2-1; len: 16; v_gene: TRBV7-9; abundance: .; d_gene: TRBD2; CDR3nt: TGTGCCAGCAGCCAATTAGCGGGTCTCTCCTACAATGAGCAGTTCTTC; CDR3aa: CASSQLAGLSYNEQFF
j_gene: TRBJ2-3; len: 15; v_gene: TRBV20-1; abundance: .; d_gene: TRBD1; CDR3nt: TGCAGTGCTAGAGCCGACCGACAGGGAACAGATACGCAGTATTTT; CDR3aa: CSARADRQGTDTQYF
j_gene: TRBJ1-5; len: 15; v_gene: TRBV7-2; abundance: few; d_gene: .; CDR3nt: TGTGCCAGCAGCTTAGAGGTAGGGGATAATCAGCCCCAGCATTTT; CDR3aa: CASSLEVGDNQPQHF
j_gene: TRBJ1-5; len: 14; v_gene: TRBV20-1; abundance: .; d_gene: .; CDR3nt: TGCAGTGCTAGAGACCCGACAGCTAATCAGCCCCAGCATTTT; CDR3aa: CSARDPTANQPQHF
j_gene: TRBJ2-3; len: 16; v_gene: TRBV7-2; abundance: many; d_gene: TRBD1; CDR3nt: TGTGCCAGCACCCCGGTAGGGACAGGGGGCACAGATACGCAGTATTTT; CDR3aa: CASTPVGTGGTDTQYF
j_gene: TRBJ1-2; len: 11; v_gene: TRBV28; abundance: .; d_gene: .; CDR3nt: TGTGCCAGCAGTTTCCAGTATGGCTACACCTTC; CDR3aa: CASSFQYGYTF
j_gene: TRBJ2-1; len: 18; v_gene: TRBV29-1; abundance: many; d_gene: TRBD2; CDR3nt: TGCAGCACCAGGACTAGCGGGAGTTTCCCGAGCTCCTACAATGAGCAGTTCTTC; CDR3aa: CSTRTSGSFPSSYNEQFF
j_gene: TRBJ1-5; len: 17; v_gene: TRBV6-6; abundance: once; d_gene: TRBD1; CDR3nt: TGTGCCAGCAGCCGACAGGGGTGGGGGGGGAACGATCAGCCCCAGCATTTT; CDR3aa: CASSRQGWGGNDQPQHF
j_gene: TRBJ2-7; len: 15; v_gene: TRBV7-2; abundance: .; d_gene: TRBD2; CDR3nt: TGTGCCAGCAGCCGATCCAGCGGGATAGGCAATGAGCAGTACTTC; CDR3aa: CASSRSSGIGNEQYF
j_gene: TRBJ2-5; len: 15; v_gene: TRBV4-2; abundance: .; d_gene: TRBD1; CDR3nt: TGTGCCAGCAGCCAAGGGGGGACAGACCAAGAGACCCAGTACTTC; CDR3aa: CASSQGGTDQETQYF
j_gene: TRBJ2-5; len: 15; v_gene: TRBV6-6; abundance: few; d_gene: .; CDR3nt: TGTGCCAGCAGTTACGGTGGTAGCGTACAAGAGACCCAGTACTTC; CDR3aa: CASSYGGSVQETQYF
j_gene: TRBJ1-1; len: 13; v_gene: TRBV20-1; abundance: few; d_gene: .; CDR3nt: TGCAGTGCTAGCCAGGTATTGAACACTGAAGCTTTCTTT; CDR3aa: CSASQVLNTEAFF
j_gene: TRBJ1-1; len: 14; v_gene: TRBV20-1; abundance: .; d_gene: .; CDR3nt: TGCAGTGCACCTGGGGAACAATCGAACACTGAAGCTTTCTTT; CDR3aa: CSAPGEQSNTEAFF
j_gene: TRBJ2-5; len: 16; v_gene: TRBV4-1; abundance: many; d_gene: TRBD1; CDR3nt: TGCGCCAGCAGCCATGATACGGGACAGGGGGCAGAGACCCAGTACTTC; CDR3aa: CASSHDTGQGAETQYF
j_gene: TRBJ2-2; len: 14; v_gene: TRBV20-1; abundance: .; d_gene: .; CDR3nt: TGCAGTGCTCGACAAGGAAGCGGCACCGGGGAGCTGTTTTTT; CDR3aa: CSARQGSGTGELFF
j_gene: TRBJ2-1; len: 15; v_gene: TRBV5-5; abundance: .; d_gene: .; CDR3nt: TGTGCCAGCAGCTATAGGACATCGCCACGCAATGAGCAGTTCTTC; CDR3aa: CASSYRTSPRNEQFF
j_gene: TRBJ1-1; len: 14; v_gene: TRBV2; abundance: once; d_gene: TRBD1; CDR3nt: TGTGCCAGCAGCGTTACAGGGGTGAACACTGAAGCTTTCTTT; CDR3aa: CASSVTGVNTEAFF
j_gene: TRBJ2-3; len: 15; v_gene: TRBV7-2; abundance: .; d_gene: TRBD2; CDR3nt: TGTGCCAGCAGCTTACCGCCGGGAGGGGCAGATACGCAGTATTTT; CDR3aa: CASSLPPGGADTQYF
j_gene: TRBJ2-3; len: 15; v_gene: TRBV27; abundance: few; d_gene: .; CDR3nt: TGTGCCAGCACCCAACGCCTCTTTAGCACAGATACGCAGTATTTT; CDR3aa: CASTQRLFSTDTQYF
j_gene: TRBJ1-5; len: 16; v_gene: TRBV6-5; abundance: few; d_gene: TRBD1; CDR3nt: TGTGCCAGCAGTTCGGGGGGACAGGGGGCCGATCAGCCCCAGCATTTT; CDR3aa: CASSSGGQGADQPQHF
j_gene: TRBJ2-7; len: 14; v_gene: TRBV20-1; abundance: .; d_gene: .; CDR3nt: TGCAGTGCTACCGAGGACAGAAGCTCCTACGAGCAGTACTTC; CDR3aa: CSATEDRSSYEQYF
j_gene: TRBJ2-2; len: 16; v_gene: TRBV18; abundance: once; d_gene: .; CDR3nt: TGTGCCAGCCCACCAACCCGGGGGTCTGAGACCGGGGAGCTGTTTTTT; CDR3aa: CASPPTRGSETGELFF
j_gene: TRBJ1-5; len: 13; v_gene: TRBV20-1; abundance: .; d_gene: .; CDR3nt: TGCAGTGCTAGAGGGGCAGATGATCAGCCCCAGCATTTT; CDR3aa: CSARGADDQPQHF
j_gene: TRBJ2-5; len: 14; v_gene: TRBV15; abundance: .; d_gene: .; CDR3nt: TGTGCCACCAGCACCGTAGCGGCCCAAGAGACCCAGTACTTC; CDR3aa: CATSTVAAQETQYF
j_gene: TRBJ2-7; len: 14; v_gene: TRBV5-1; abundance: many; d_gene: .; CDR3nt: TGCGCCAGCAGCTTGGTGGCAGGTTCCTACGAGCAGTACTTC; CDR3aa: CASSLVAGSYEQYF
j_gene: TRBJ2-5; len: 18; v_gene: TRBV12-3/TRBV12-4; abundance: .; d_gene: TRBD2; CDR3nt: TGTGCCAGCAGTTTAGCCCCATGGACTAGCGAGGACCACAATGAGCAGTACTTC; CDR3aa: CASSLAPWTSEDHNEQYF
j_gene: TRBJ2-7; len: 15; v_gene: TRBV4-2; abundance: .; d_gene: TRBD2; CDR3nt: TGTGCCAGCAGCCAAACGGGAGGGATATACAAGGAGCAGTACTTC; CDR3aa: CASSQTGGIYKEQYF
j_gene: TRBJ2-5; len: 17; v_gene: TRBV7-7; abundance: once; d_gene: TRBD1; CDR3nt: TGTGCTAGCAGCACTCTTCCGGGACAGGGGGTCCAAGAGACCCAGTACTTC; CDR3aa: CASSTLPGQGVQETQYF
j_gene: TRBJ2-6; len: 16; v_gene: TRBV21-1; abundance: .; d_gene: .; CDR3nt: TGTGCCAGCTTTGACTACGACCACTCTGGGGCCAACGTCCTGACTTTC; CDR3aa: CASFDYDHSGANVLTF
j_gene: TRBJ2-3; len: 14; v_gene: TRBV11-1; abundance: .; d_gene: TRBD2; CDR3nt: TGTGCCAGCAGCGGACGGGACCCAGGACTAGCGCGGTATTTT; CDR3aa: CASSGRDPGLARYF
j_gene: TRBJ2-7; len: 15; v_gene: TRBV5-1; abundance: .; d_gene: .; CDR3nt: TGCGCCAGCAGCTTGGACCTAGCGCGTACCTACGAGCAGTACTTC; CDR3aa: CASSLDLARTYEQYF
j_gene: TRBJ2-5; len: 11; v_gene: TRBV20-1; abundance: .; d_gene: .; CDR3nt: TGCAGTGCTGACCCCAGGGAGACCCAGTACTTC; CDR3aa: CSADPRETQYF
j_gene: TRBJ1-6; len: 13; v_gene: TRBV20-1; abundance: .; d_gene: .; CDR3nt: TGCAGTGCTAGTAGGGACCAGAGTTCACCCCTCCACTTT; CDR3aa: CSASRDQSSPLHF
j_gene: TRBJ2-1; len: 14; v_gene: TRBV27; abundance: .; d_gene: .; CDR3nt: TGTGCCAGCAGGAGGACTCGTACGGTCGGTGAGCAGTTCTTC; CDR3aa: CASRRTRTVGEQFF